Listed here are 18 T cell receptor beta chains from one sample, sequenced in a study of early T cells in non-severe SARS-CoV-2 infection. MiXCR, applied by TCRdb to the 5' RACE reads, yields one record per CDR3 protein. The data contain under 85,000 distinct CDR3 sequences, around 12% of them singletons. The sample consisted of whole blood, taken at baseline. These TCRs come from an adult who was a healthcare worker with PCR-confirmed SARS-CoV-2 infection or an uninfected control (not recorded which). The donor label of this sample is uncertain.

This clonotype appeared many times. The chain links TRBV6-5 to TRBJ1-1; possibly TRBD1 for D (5 bases). Germline CDR1 and CDR2: MNHEY and SVGAGI. Trimming took 6 bases from V and 14 from J, leaving 22 bases between them. CDR3 length: 13 amino acids. This chain's CDR3 is CASSPPGVGLGFF. Here the CDR3 DNA reads TGTGCCAGCAGCCCGCCGGGGGTTGGTTTGGGCTTCTTT.

The rearrangement uses TRBV20-1 and TRBJ2-3; 11 bases line up with TRBD2. This CDR3 has 15 residues. The germline gives CDR1 DFQATT, CDR2 SNEGSKA (reference sequence). V lost 6 bases, J lost 6 bases, and 11 bases stayed unmatched. The CDR3 loop is CSANTLAGELDTQYF. The CDR3 DNA follows: TGCAGTGCCAACACACTAGCGGGAGAATTGGATACGCAGTATTTT.

The chain has TRBV20-1 and TRBJ2-2; 9 bases agree with TRBD2. V lost 3 bases and J lost 4; bases outside the gene matches: 9. This CDR3 spans 16 amino acids. CDR1 and CDR2 (germline): DFQATT, SNEGSKA (reference sequence). In DNA, the CDR3 is TGCAGTGCTAGGATTCATCGGCGGGAGGGCACCGGGGAGCTGTTTTTT. This gives the protein CSARIHRREGTGELFF.

In its sample, this clonotype was seen a few times. The chain joins TRBV29-1 to TRBJ1-1; D might be TRBD1 (6 bases). Trimming shortened V by 5 bases and J by 2 bases, and 9 bases separated the two germline ends. Germline CDR1 and CDR2: SQVTM and ANQGSEA. There are 12 residues in the CDR3. The CDR3 coding sequence is TGCAGCGTTCGGACAGTTAACACTGAAGCTTTCTTT. Translation gives CSVRTVNTEAFF.

Ten or more counts support this clonotype. This rearrangement joins TRBV18 to TRBJ1-4; 9 nucleotides match TRBD1. The CDR3 loop spans 16 amino acids. With 2 bases clipped from V and 6 bases from J, the junction kept 7 bases outside the gene matches. Looked up from germline, CDR1 is KGHSH and CDR2 is LQKENI. For the CDR3, the DNA is TGTGCCAGCTCACCAAAATTGGGACAGGGCCATGAAAAACTGTTTTTT. Protein product: CASSPKLGQGHEKLFF.

This clonotype was recorded a few times. The gene calls are TRBV6-6 and TRBJ2-2; TRBD1 agrees at 8 bases. The CDR3 runs to 16 residues. V lost 1 base and J lost 4; bases outside the gene matches: 5. Germline V gene lookup returns CDR1 MNHNY and CDR2 SVGAGI (reference sequence). The CDR3 sequence is CASSYFGQGLTGELFF. In DNA form, the CDR3 reads TGTGCCAGCAGTTACTTCGGACAGGGCCTCACCGGGGAGCTGTTTTTT.

The chain employs TRBV7-2 and TRBJ2-1; 8 bases agree with TRBD2. V gave up 0 bases and J gave up 3 bases; unmatched junction bases: 1. The CDR3 loop spans 15 amino acids. Germline V CDR1 and CDR2: SGHTA, FQGNSA. CDR3 coding DNA: TGTGCCAGCAGCTTAGCCCTAGCGGGCTACAATGAGCAGTTCTTC. Amino acids: CASSLALAGYNEQFF.

The V and J genes are TRBV12-3 or TRBV12-4 and TRBJ2-1, with D possibly TRBD1 on 6 matching bases. CDR3 length: 14 residues. The V end lost 6 bases, the J end lost 6 bases, and 15 bases lay between the germline ends. CDR3 nucleotides: TGTGCCAGCAGCCATAGGGGCAGGGGCAATGAGCAGTTCTTC. Protein product: CASSHRGRGNEQFF.

This clonotype was detected only a few times. The genes are TRBV7-2 and TRBJ2-7; 10 bases agree with TRBD1. Germline V gives CDR1 SGHTA, CDR2 FQGNSA. The CDR3 contains 15 residues. Losses at the gene ends were 5 bases for V and 3 bases for J; bases not matched to a gene: 7. This CDR3 reads CASSIPRTGGYEQYF. The CDR3 coding sequence is TGTGCCAGCAGCATCCCGAGGACAGGGGGCTACGAGCAGTACTTC.

At least ten counts were recorded for this clonotype. This sequence joins TRBV20-1 and TRBJ2-1; 8 positions agree with TRBD2. V shed 1 base and J 4 bases; nucleotides not matched to a gene: 9. The CDR3 is made up of 16 amino acids. From germline, CDR1 is DFQATT and CDR2 SNEGSKA (reference sequence). DNA of the CDR3: TGCAGTGCTAGAGCCCAGAAGGCTAGCGGGTACAATGAGCAGTTCTTC. It is translated as CSARAQKASGYNEQFF.

This clonotype showed up many times. The chain is built from TRBV7-2 and TRBJ2-1, with 8 bases identical to TRBD2. Losses at the gene ends were 1 base for V and 9 bases for J; bases not matched to a gene: 5. Germline CDR1 reads SGHTA; CDR2 reads FQGNSA. The CDR3 is 14 residues long. CDR3 DNA: TGTGCCAGCAGCTTAGGACGACTAGCGCTTGAGCAGTTCTTC. This gives the protein CASSLGRLALEQFF.

The chain employs TRBV27 and TRBJ1-6; D unclear. V lost 3 bases to trimming and J lost 5 bases, with 8 bases between them. The germline CDR1 and CDR2 sequences are MNHEY and SMNVEV (reference sequence). The CDR3 sequence is 14 residues long. The CDR3 bases are TGTGCCAGCAGTTTCCTAGATGATAATTCACCCCTCCACTTT. As protein: CASSFLDDNSPLHF.

This clonotype has ten or more counts. The chain is built from TRBV20-1 and TRBJ2-7; D possibly matches TRBD1 or TRBD2 (7 bases each). The CDR3 sequence is 14 residues long. Germline V CDR1 and CDR2: DFQATT, SNEGSKA (reference sequence). V lost 0 bases to trimming and J lost 7 bases, with 16 bases between them. The DNA of the CDR3 is TGCAGTGCTAGAGACCCCCAGGGGGGGGATGAGCAGTACTTC. Its protein product is CSARDPQGGDEQYF.

The CDR3 coding sequence is TGTGCCAGCAGCTTAGGCCGTTTGGGGCGACCTGGGGCCAAAAACATTCAGTACTTC. Its protein is CASSLGRLGRPGAKNIQYF. This rearrangement joins TRBV13 to TRBJ2-4; D may be TRBD1 (5 bases). The CDR3 covers 19 residues. Trimming removed 0 bases at V and 1 base at J, with 19 bases between. Looked up from germline, CDR1 is PRHDT and CDR2 is FYEKMQ (reference sequence).

The V and J genes are TRBV9 and TRBJ2-3, with a weak D call TRBD2 (5 bases). The CDR3 extends over 13 amino acids. CDR1 is SGDLS and CDR2 is YYNGEE in the germline V gene. V was cut by 1 base and J by 4 bases, with 7 bases left in between. CDR3 bases: TGTGCCAGCAGCGTAATGAGGGCAGATACGCAGTATTTT. Protein product: CASSVMRADTQYF. The full variable domain, its missing parts supplied by reference TRBV9 and TRBJ2-3, is DSGVTQTPKHLITATGQRVTLRCSPRSGDLSVYWYQQSLDQGLQFLIQYYNGEERAKGNILERFSAQQFPDLHSELNLSSLELGDSALYFCASSVMRADTQYFGPGTRLTVL.

This clonotype was counted ten times or more. The rearrangement links TRBV20-1 to TRBJ2-1; D assignment may be TRBD1 or TRBD2 (6 bases each). The CDR3 runs 17 residues. Trimming stripped 1 base from V and 5 bases from J, with 21 bases between. Germline CDR1 DFQATT, CDR2 SNEGSKA (reference sequence). Written as DNA, the CDR3 is TGCAGTGCTAGAGGAGGGCCCCGAGGGGGGTCACACAATGAGCAGTTCTTC. Translating it yields CSARGGPRGGSHNEQFF.

This clonotype came up many times. This rearrangement joins TRBV12-3 or TRBV12-4 to TRBJ1-1, with D possibly TRBD1 on 5 matching bases. There are 12 residues in the CDR3. The V end was cut by 3 bases, the J end by 6 bases, with 8 bases between. The CDR3 DNA is TGTGCCAGCAGTTTGACAGTAGCTGAAGCTTTCTTT. Translating it yields CASSLTVAEAFF.

As DNA, the CDR3 is TGTGCCACCAAAACACAGGGCTCAAAGCGGGAGCTGTTTTTT. Translated: CATKTQGSKRELFF. This chain joins TRBV28 and TRBJ2-2, with TRBD1 as a possible D gene (6 bases). The V end lost 10 bases, the J end lost 9 bases, and 21 bases lay between the germline ends. Germline V CDR1 and CDR2: MDHEN, SYDVKM. There are 14 residues in the CDR3.